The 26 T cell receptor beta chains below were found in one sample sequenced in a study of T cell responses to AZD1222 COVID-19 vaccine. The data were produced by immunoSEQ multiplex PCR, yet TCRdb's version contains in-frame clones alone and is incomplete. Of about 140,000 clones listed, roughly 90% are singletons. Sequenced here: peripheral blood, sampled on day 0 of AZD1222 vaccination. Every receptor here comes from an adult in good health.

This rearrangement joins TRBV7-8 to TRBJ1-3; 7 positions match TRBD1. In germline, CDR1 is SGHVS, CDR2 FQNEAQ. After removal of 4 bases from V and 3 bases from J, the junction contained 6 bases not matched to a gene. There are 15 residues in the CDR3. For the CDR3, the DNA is TGTGCCAGCAGCTCCAAAAGGACAGGTGGAAACACCATATATTTT. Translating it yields CASSSKRTGGNTIYF.

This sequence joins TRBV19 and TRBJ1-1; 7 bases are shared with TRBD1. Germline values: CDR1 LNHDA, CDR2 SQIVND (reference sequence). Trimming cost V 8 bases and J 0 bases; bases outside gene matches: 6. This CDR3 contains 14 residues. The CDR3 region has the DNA TGTGCCAGTTCTCTACAGGGGCTGAACACTGAAGCTTTCTTT. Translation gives CASSLQGLNTEAFF. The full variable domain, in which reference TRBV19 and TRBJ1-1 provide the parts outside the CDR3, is DGGITQSPKYLFRKEGQNVTLSCEQNLNHDAMYWYRQDPGQGLRLIYYSQIVNDFQKGDIAEGYSVSREKKESFPLTVTSAQKNPTAFYLCASSLQGLNTEAFFGQGTRLTVV.

CDR3 region: CASSIRKRIVRGGEDYGYTF. The CDR3 coding sequence is TGTGCCAGCAGCATACGCAAGAGGATAGTGCGCGGGGGCGAGGACTATGGCTACACCTTC. V is TRBV3-1 (or the pseudogene TRBV3-2) and J is TRBJ1-2, with a possible D match to TRBD1 (6 bases). The CDR3 consists of 20 residues. V lost 5 bases, J lost 3 bases, and 31 bases lay in between. Germline values: CDR1 LGHDT, CDR2 YNNKEL (reference sequence).

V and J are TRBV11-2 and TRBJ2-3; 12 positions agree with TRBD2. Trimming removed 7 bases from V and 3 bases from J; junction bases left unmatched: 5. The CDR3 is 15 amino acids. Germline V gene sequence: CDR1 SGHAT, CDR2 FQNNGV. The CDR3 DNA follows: TGTGCCAGCAACACTCTAGCGGGAGGGACAGATACGCAGTATTTT. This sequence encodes CASNTLAGGTDTQYF.

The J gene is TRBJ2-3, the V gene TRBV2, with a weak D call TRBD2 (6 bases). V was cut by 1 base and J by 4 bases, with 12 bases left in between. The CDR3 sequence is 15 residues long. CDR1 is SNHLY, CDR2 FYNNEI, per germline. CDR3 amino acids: CASSEDGGAADTQYF. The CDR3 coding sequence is TGTGCCAGCAGTGAAGATGGAGGGGCTGCAGATACGCAGTATTTT. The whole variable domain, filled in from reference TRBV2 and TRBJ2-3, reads EPEVTQTPSHQVTQMGQEVILRCVPISNHLYFYWYRQILGQKVEFLVSFYNNEISEKSEIFDDQFSVERPDGSNFTLKIRSTKLEDSAMYFCASSEDGGAADTQYFGPGTRLTVL.

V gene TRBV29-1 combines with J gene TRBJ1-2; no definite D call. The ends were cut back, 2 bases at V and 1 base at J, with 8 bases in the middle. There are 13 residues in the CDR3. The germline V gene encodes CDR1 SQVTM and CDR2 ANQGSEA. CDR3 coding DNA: TGCAGCGTTGAACAGACGGATAACTATGGCTACACCTTC. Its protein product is CSVEQTDNYGYTF.

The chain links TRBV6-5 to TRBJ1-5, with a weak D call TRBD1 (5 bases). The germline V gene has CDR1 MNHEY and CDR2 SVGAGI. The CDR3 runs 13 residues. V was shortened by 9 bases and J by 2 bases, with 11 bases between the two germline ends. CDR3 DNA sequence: TGTGCCAGTGAGAGGGGAGGCAATCAGCCCCAGCATTTT. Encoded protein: CASERGGNQPQHF.

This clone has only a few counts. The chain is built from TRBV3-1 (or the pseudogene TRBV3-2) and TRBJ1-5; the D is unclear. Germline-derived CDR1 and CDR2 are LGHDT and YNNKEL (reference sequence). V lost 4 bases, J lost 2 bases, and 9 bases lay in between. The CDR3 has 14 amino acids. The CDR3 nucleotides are TGTGCCAGCAGCCCCTGGACGGGCAATCAGCCCCAGCATTTT. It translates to CASSPWTGNQPQHF.

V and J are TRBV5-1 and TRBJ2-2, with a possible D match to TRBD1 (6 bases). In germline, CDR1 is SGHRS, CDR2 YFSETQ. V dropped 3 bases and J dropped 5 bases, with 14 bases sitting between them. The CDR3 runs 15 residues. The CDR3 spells CASSSGDIGTGELFF. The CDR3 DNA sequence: TGCGCCAGCAGCTCCGGGGACATTGGTACCGGGGAGCTGTTTTTT.

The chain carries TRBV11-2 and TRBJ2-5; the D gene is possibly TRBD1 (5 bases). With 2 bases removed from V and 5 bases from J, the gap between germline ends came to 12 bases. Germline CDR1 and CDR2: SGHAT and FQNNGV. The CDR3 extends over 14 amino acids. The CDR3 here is CASSLQGMIETQYF. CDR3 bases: TGTGCCAGCAGCTTACAGGGTATGATCGAGACCCAGTACTTC. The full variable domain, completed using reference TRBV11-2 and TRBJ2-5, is EAGVAQSPRYKIIEKRQSVAFWCNPISGHATLYWYQQILGQGPKLLIQFQNNGVVDDSQLPKDRFSAERLKGVDSTLKIQPAKLEDSAVYLCASSLQGMIETQYFGPGTRLLVL.

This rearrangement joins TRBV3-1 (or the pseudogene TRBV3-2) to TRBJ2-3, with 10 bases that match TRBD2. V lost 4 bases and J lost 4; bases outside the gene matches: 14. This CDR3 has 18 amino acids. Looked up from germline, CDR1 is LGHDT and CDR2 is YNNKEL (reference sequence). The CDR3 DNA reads TGTGCCAGCAGCCCTGCCCATAGGGCTAGCGGGAGTGCAGATACGCAGTATTTT. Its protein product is CASSPAHRASGSADTQYF.

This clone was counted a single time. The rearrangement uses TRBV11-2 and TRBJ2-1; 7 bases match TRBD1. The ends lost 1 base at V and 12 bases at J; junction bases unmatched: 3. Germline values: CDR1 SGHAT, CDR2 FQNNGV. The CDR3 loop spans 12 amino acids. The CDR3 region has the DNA TGTGCCAGCAGCTTAGTAGCAGGGGGGCAGTTCTTC. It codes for CASSLVAGGQFF. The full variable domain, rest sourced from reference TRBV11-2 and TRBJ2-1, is EAGVAQSPRYKIIEKRQSVAFWCNPISGHATLYWYQQILGQGPKLLIQFQNNGVVDDSQLPKDRFSAERLKGVDSTLKIQPAKLEDSAVYLCASSLVAGGQFFGPGTRLTVL.

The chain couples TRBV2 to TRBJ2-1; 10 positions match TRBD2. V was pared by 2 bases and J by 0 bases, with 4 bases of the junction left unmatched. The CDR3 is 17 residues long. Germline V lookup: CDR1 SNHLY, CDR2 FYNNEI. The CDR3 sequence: CASSEFASGSSYNEQFF. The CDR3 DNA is TGTGCCAGCAGTGAATTTGCTAGCGGGAGCTCCTACAATGAGCAGTTCTTC.

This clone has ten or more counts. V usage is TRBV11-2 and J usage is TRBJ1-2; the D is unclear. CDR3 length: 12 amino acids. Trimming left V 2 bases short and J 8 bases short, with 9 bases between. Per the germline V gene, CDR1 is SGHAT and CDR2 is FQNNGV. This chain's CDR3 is CASSLTSAGYTF. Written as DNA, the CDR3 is TGTGCCAGCAGCTTAACTTCGGCGGGCTACACCTTC.

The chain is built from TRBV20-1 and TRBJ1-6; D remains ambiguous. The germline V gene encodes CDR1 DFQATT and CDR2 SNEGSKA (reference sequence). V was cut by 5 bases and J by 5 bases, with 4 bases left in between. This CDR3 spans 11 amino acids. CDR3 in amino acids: CSAGDNSPLHF. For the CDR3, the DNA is TGCAGTGCTGGCGATAATTCACCCCTCCACTTT.

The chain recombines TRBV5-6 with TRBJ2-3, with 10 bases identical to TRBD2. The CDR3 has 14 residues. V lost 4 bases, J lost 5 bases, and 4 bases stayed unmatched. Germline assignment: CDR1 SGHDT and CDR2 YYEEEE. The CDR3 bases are TGTGCCAGCAGCCAAGGACTAGCGGAAGATACGCAGTATTTT. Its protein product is CASSQGLAEDTQYF.

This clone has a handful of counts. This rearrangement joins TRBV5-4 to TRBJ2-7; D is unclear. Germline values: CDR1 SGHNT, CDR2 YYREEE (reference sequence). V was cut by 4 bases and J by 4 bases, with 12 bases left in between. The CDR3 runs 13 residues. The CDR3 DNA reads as TGTGCCAGCAGCGAGCAGGAACGGTACGAGCAGTACTTC. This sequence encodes CASSEQERYEQYF.

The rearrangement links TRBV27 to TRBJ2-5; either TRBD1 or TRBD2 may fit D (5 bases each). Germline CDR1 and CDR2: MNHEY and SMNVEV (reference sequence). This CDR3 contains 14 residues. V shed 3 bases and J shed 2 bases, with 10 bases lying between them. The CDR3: CASSFSGAQETQYF. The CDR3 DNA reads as TGTGCCAGCAGTTTCTCCGGGGCTCAAGAGACCCAGTACTTC.

DNA of the CDR3: TGTGCCAGCAGCCCAGGGTATGGCTACACCTTC. Translating gives CASSPGYGYTF. The rearrangement uses TRBV7-9 and TRBJ1-2; D is perhaps TRBD1 (5 bases). The CDR3 extends over 11 amino acids. Germline values: CDR1 SEHNR, CDR2 FQNEAQ (reference sequence). The ends were cut back, 5 bases at V and 5 bases at J, with 6 bases in the middle.

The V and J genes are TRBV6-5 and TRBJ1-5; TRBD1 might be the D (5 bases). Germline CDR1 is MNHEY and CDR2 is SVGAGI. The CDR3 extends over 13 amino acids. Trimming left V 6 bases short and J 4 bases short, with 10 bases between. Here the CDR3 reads CASSLRENQPQHF. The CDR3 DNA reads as TGTGCCAGCAGCCTCAGGGAGAATCAGCCCCAGCATTTT.

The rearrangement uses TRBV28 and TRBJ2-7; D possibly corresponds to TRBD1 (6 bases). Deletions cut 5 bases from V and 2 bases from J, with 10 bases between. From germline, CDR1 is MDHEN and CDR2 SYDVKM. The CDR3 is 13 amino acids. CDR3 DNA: TGTGCCAGCAGTGTTACAGGGCCCTACGAGCAGTACTTC. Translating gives CASSVTGPYEQYF. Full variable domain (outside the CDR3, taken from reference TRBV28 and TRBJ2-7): DVKVTQSSRYLVKRTGEKVFLECVQDMDHENMFWYRQDPGLGLRLIYFSYDVKMKEKGDIPEGYSVSREKKERFSLILESASTNQTSMYLCASSVTGPYEQYFGPGTRLTVT.

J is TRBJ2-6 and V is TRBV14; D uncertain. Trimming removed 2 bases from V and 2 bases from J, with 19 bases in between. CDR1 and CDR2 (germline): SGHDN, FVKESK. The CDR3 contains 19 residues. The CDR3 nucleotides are TGTGCCAGCAGCCAACCCTCGTTAAAGGGCAACCCTGGGGCCAACGTCCTGACTTTC. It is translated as CASSQPSLKGNPGANVLTF.

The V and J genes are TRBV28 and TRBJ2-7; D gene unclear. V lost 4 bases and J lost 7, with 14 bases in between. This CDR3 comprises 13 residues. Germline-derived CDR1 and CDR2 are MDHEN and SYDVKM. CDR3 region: CASSWPEGTEQYF. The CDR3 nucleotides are TGTGCCAGCAGTTGGCCAGAAGGAACGGAGCAGTACTTC.

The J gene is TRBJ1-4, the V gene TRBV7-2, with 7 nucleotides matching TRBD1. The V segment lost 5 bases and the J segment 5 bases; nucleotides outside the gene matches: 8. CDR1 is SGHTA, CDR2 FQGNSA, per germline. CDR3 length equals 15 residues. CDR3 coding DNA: TGTGCCAGCAGCCCAGGGGACAGTCCGAATGAAAAACTGTTTTTT. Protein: CASSPGDSPNEKLFF.

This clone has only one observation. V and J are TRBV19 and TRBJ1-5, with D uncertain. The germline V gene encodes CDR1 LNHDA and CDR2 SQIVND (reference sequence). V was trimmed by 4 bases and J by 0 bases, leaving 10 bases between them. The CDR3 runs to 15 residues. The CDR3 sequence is CASSKLSFSNQPQHF. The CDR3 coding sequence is TGTGCCAGTAGTAAACTATCATTTAGCAATCAGCCCCAGCATTTT.

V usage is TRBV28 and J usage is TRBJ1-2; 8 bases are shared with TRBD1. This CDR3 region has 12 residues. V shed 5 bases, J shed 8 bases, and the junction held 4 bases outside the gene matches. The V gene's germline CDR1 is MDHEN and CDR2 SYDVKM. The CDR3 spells CASSQTGDGYTF. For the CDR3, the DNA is TGTGCCAGCAGTCAGACAGGGGACGGCTACACCTTC.